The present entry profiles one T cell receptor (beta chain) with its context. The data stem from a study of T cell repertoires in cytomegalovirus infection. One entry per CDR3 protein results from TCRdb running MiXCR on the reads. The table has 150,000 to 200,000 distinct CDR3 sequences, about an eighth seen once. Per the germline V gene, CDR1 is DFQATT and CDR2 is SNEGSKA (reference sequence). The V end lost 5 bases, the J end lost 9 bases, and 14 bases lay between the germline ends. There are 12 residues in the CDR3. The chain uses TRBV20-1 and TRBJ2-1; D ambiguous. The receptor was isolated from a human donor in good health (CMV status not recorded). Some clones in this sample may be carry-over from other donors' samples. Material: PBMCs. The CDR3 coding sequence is TGCAGTGCTGCCCGCGTGTCGGGTGAGCAGTTCTTC. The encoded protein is CSAARVSGEQFF.